This TCR beta chain was identified during a study of monozygotic twins with inflammatory bowel disease. Germline V lookup: CDR1 DFQATT, CDR2 SNEGSKA (reference sequence). The CDR3 covers 13 residues. No DNA is given; TCRdb re-called the 5' RACE reads and lists each CDR3 protein once. The sample has a few hundred thousand distinct CDR3 sequences. Material for sequencing was blood. The J gene is TRBJ2-1, the V gene TRBV20-1; the TCRdb D gene call, TRBD1, has no DNA to confirm it. The receptor was derived from a human donor with ulcerative colitis or Crohn's disease, or a healthy co-twin of an affected twin (not recorded which). The CDR3 loop is CSATRPGDNEQFF.